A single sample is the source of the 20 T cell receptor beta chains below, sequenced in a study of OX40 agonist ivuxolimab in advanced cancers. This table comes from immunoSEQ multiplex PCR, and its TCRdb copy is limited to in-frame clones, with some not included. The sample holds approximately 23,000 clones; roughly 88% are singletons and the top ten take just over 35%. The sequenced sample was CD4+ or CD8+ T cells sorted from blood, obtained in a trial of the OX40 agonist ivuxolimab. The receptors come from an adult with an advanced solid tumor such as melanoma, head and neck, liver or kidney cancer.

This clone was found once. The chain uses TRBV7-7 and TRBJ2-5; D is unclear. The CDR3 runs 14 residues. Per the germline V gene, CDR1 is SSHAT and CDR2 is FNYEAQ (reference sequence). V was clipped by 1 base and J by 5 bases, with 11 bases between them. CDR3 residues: CASSLGGPKETQYF. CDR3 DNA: TGTGCCAGCAGCTTAGGTGGGCCCAAGGAGACCCAGTACTTC. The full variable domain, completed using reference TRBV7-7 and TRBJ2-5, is GAGVSQSPRYKVTKRGQDVTLRCDPISSHATLYWYQQALGQGPEFLTYFNYEAQPDKSGLPSDRFSAERPEGSISTLTIQRTEQRDSAMYRCASSLGGPKETQYFGPGTRLLVL.

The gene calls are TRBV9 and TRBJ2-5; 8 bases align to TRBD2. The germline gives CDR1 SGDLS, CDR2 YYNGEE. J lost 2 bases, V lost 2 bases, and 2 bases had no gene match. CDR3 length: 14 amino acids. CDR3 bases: TGTGCCAGCAGCGTGGCTAGCGGGCAAGAGACCCAGTACTTC. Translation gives CASSVASGQETQYF.

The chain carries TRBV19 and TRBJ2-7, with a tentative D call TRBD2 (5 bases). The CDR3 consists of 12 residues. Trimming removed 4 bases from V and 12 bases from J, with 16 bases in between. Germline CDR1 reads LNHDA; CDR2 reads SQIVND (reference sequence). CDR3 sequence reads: CASSTPGSVWYF. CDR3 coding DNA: TGTGCCAGTAGTACACCGGGGTCCGTATGGTACTTC.

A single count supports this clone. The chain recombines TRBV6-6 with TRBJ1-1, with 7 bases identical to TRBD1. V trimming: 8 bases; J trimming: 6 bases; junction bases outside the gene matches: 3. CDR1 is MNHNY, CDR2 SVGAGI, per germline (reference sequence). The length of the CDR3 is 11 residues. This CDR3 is CASLQGPEAFF. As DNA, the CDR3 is TGTGCCAGCCTACAGGGGCCTGAAGCTTTCTTT.

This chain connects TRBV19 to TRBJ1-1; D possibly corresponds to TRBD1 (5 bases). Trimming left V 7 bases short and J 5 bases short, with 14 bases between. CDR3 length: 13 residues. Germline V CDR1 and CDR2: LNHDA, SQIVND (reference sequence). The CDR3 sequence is CASTRAGRTEAFF. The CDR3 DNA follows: TGTGCCAGTACTCGGGCAGGGCGGACTGAAGCTTTCTTT.

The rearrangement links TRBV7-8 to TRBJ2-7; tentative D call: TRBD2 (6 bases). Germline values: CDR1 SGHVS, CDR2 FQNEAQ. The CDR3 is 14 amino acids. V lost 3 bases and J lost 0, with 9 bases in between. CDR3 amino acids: CASSLGTVSYEQYF. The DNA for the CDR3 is TGTGCCAGCAGCTTGGGGACTGTCTCCTACGAGCAGTACTTC.

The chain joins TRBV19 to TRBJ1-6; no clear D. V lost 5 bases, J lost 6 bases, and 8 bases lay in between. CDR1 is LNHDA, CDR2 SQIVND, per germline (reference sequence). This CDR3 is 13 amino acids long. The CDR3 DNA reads TGTGCCAGTAGTTTGGCGGTTAATTCACCCCTCCACTTT. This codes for CASSLAVNSPLHF. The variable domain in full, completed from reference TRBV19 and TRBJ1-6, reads DGGITQSPKYLFRKEGQNVTLSCEQNLNHDAMYWYRQDPGQGLRLIYYSQIVNDFQKGDIAEGYSVSREKKESFPLTVTSAQKNPTAFYLCASSLAVNSPLHFGNGTRLTVT.

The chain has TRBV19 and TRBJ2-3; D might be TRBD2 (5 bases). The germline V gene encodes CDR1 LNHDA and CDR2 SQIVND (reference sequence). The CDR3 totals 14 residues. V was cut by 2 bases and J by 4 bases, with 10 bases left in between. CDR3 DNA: TGTGCCAGTAGTATAAACGGGGAAGCAGATACGCAGTATTTT. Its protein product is CASSINGEADTQYF.

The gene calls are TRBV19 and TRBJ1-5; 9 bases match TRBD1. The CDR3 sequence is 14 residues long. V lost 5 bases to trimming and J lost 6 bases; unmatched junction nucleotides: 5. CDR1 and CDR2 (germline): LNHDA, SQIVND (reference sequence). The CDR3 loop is CASSPGTGRQPQHF. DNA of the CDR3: TGTGCCAGTAGTCCCGGGACAGGGCGTCAGCCCCAGCATTTT. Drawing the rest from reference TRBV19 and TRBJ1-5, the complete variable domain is DGGITQSPKYLFRKEGQNVTLSCEQNLNHDAMYWYRQDPGQGLRLIYYSQIVNDFQKGDIAEGYSVSREKKESFPLTVTSAQKNPTAFYLCASSPGTGRQPQHFGDGTRLSIL.

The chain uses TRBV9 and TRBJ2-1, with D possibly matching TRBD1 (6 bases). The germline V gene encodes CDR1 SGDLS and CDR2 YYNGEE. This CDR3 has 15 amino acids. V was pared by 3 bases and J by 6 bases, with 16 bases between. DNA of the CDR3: TGTGCCAGCAGCGCGACTGGGGGCGCGGTCAATGAGCAGTTCTTC. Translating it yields CASSATGGAVNEQFF. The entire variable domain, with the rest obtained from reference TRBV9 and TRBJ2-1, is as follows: DSGVTQTPKHLITATGQRVTLRCSPRSGDLSVYWYQQSLDQGLQFLIQYYNGEERAKGNILERFSAQQFPDLHSELNLSSLELGDSALYFCASSATGGAVNEQFFGPGTRLTVL.

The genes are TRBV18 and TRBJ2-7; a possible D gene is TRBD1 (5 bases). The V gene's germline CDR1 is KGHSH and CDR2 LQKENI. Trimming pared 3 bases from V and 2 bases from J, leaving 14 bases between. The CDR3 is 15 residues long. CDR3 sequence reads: CASSPPGMNPYEQYF. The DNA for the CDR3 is TGTGCCAGCTCACCCCCAGGGATGAATCCCTACGAGCAGTACTTC.

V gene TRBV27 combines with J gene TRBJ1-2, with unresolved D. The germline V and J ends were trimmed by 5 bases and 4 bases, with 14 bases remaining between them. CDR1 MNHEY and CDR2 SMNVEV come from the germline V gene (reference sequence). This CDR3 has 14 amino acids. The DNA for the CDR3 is TGTGCCAGCAGTCCTAATCCCCGCGGCTATGGCTACACCTTC. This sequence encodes CASSPNPRGYGYTF.

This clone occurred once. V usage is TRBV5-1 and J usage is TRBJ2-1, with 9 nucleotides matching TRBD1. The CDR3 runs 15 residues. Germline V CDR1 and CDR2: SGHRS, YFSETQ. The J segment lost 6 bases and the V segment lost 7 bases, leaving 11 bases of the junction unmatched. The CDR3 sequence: CASSRPGQGPNEQFF. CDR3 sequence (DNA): TGCGCCAGCTCCAGGCCGGGACAGGGCCCCAATGAGCAGTTCTTC.

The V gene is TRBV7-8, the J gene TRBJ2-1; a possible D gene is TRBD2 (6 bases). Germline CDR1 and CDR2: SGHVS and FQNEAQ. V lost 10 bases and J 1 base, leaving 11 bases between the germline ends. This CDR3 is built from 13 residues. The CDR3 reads CAILGGSYNEQFF. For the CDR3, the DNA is TGTGCCATACTGGGGGGATCCTACAATGAGCAGTTCTTC.

The CDR3 nucleotides are TGTGCCAGAAGCCTATACCGACGAGGTCTCCTAGGATCGCGGGGGGCCTTTATCACAGATACGCAGTATTTT. Translated, it gives CARSLYRRGLLGSRGAFITDTQYF. The chain has TRBV5-3 and TRBJ2-3; TRBD2 matches at 8 bases. TRBV5-3 is reported as an ORF; its role is uncertain. This CDR3 comprises 24 residues. V lost 4 bases, J lost 2 bases, and 33 bases stayed unmatched.

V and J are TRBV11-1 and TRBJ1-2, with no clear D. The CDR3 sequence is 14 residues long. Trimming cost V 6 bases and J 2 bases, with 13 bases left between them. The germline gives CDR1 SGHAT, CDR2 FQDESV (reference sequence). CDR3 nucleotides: TGTGCCAGCAGTGGAGGAGGAGTCAACTATGGCTACACCTTC. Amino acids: CASSGGGVNYGYTF.

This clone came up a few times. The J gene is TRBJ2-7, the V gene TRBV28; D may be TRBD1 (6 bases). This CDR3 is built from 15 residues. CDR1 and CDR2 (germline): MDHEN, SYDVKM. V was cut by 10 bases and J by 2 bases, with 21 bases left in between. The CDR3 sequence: CATLINRERPYEQYF. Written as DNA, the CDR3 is TGTGCCACCTTAATAAACAGGGAACGACCCTACGAGCAGTACTTC. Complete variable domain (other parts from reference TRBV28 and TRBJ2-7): DVKVTQSSRYLVKRTGEKVFLECVQDMDHENMFWYRQDPGLGLRLIYFSYDVKMKEKGDIPEGYSVSREKKERFSLILESASTNQTSMYLCATLINRERPYEQYFGPGTRLTVT.

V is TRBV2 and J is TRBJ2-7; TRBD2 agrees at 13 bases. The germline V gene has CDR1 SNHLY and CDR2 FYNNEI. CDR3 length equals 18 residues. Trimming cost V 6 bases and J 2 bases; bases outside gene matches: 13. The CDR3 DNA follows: TGTGCCAGCAGAAATACCGGGACTAGCGGGGAGGTAACCTACGAGCAGTACTTC. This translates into CASRNTGTSGEVTYEQYF.

The CDR3, as DNA: TGCAGTGCTACAGCAGATACGCAGTATTTT. Encoded protein: CSATADTQYF. J is TRBJ2-3 and V is TRBV20-1; unclear D gene. Germline V CDR1 and CDR2: DFQATT, SNEGSKA (reference sequence). V gave up 4 bases and J gave up 4 bases, with 3 bases separating them. The CDR3 spans 10 residues.

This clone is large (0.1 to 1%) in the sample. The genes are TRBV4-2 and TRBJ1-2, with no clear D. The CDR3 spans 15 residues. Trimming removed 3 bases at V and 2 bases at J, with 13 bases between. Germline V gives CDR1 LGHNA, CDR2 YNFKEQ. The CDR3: CASSQQRTANYGYTF. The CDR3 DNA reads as TGTGCCAGCAGCCAGCAACGGACGGCAAACTATGGCTACACCTTC.